Given below is one T cell receptor (beta chain) in context. TCRdb re-called the 5' RACE reads; every CDR3 protein appears as one record, without DNA. The sample holds about 330,000 distinct CDR3 sequences. This sample was included in a study of monozygotic twins with inflammatory bowel disease. The germline V gene encodes CDR1 DFQATT and CDR2 SNEGSKA (reference sequence). The CDR3 runs to 13 residues. This sequence was found in a human donor with ulcerative colitis or Crohn's disease, or a healthy co-twin of an affected twin (not recorded which). The rearrangement links TRBV20-1 to TRBJ1-1. The sample was blood. Here the CDR3 reads CSARRQMNTEAFF.